The 32 T cell receptor beta chains below come from one sample, sequenced in a study of shared clonotypes between healthy human individuals. This table comes from immunoSEQ multiplex PCR, and its TCRdb copy is limited to in-frame clones, with some not included. The sample holds around 300,000 clones, around 87% seen once. Sequencing input: memory CD8+ T cells sorted from blood. Subset: CD45RO+ cells pooled with CCR7-negative TemRA cells. The receptor source for this set is a man between 18 and 35 years old in good health.

This rearrangement joins TRBV7-2 to TRBJ2-3; 8 positions match TRBD2. Germline values: CDR1 SGHTA, CDR2 FQGNSA. CDR3 length: 15 residues. Trimming took 3 bases from V and 7 from J; bases not matched to a gene: 9. CDR3 protein: CASSFGGGLRNTQYF. The CDR3, as DNA: TGTGCCAGCAGCTTCGGCGGGGGGCTTCGAAATACGCAGTATTTT.

This rearrangement joins TRBV5-1 to TRBJ1-1, with 9 bases identical to TRBD1. After removal of 0 bases from V and 4 bases from J, the junction contained 10 bases not matched to a gene. CDR1 is SGHRS, CDR2 YFSETQ, per germline. This CDR3 spans 17 amino acids. The CDR3 DNA reads TGCGCCAGCAGCTTGGTAGTTCTAGGACAGGGGCCCACTGAAGCTTTCTTT. Amino acids: CASSLVVLGQGPTEAFF.

This chain links TRBV2 with TRBJ2-7; D is tentatively TRBD1 or TRBD2 (5 bases each). V was cut by 3 bases and J by 7 bases, with 10 bases left in between. Germline CDR1 and CDR2: SNHLY and FYNNEI. The CDR3 totals 12 residues. The DNA of the CDR3 is TGTGCCAGCAGTGATCAGGGCGGGGAGCAGTACTTC. Translated, it gives CASSDQGGEQYF.

The chain recombines TRBV4-1 with TRBJ2-7; 12 bases fit TRBD2. The CDR3 runs to 16 residues. Trimming cost V 0 bases and J 6 bases; bases outside gene matches: 6. CDR1 is MGHRA, CDR2 YSYEKL, per germline. The CDR3 nucleotides are TGCGCCAGCAGCCAAGATTGGGCTAGCGGGGGGGGCGAGCAGTACTTC. This encodes CASSQDWASGGGEQYF.

The chain joins TRBV2 to TRBJ1-4; TRBD1 might be the D (5 bases). Germline V lookup: CDR1 SNHLY, CDR2 FYNNEI. Trimming pared 3 bases from V and 8 bases from J, leaving 10 bases between. CDR3 length equals 13 residues. The CDR3 here is CASSDPGNEKLFF. The CDR3 DNA reads as TGTGCCAGCAGTGATCCAGGGAACGAAAAACTGTTTTTT.

The chain is built from TRBV6-6 and TRBJ2-7, with 11 bases matching TRBD1. The CDR3 has 14 amino acids. V shed 6 bases, J shed 4 bases, and the junction held 5 bases outside the gene matches. CDR1 MNHNY and CDR2 SVGAGI come from the germline V gene (reference sequence). The DNA for the CDR3 is TGTGCCAGCAGGAAGGACAGGGGGCAGTACGAGCAGTACTTC. This codes for CASRKDRGQYEQYF.

This sequence joins TRBV10-3 and TRBJ2-7; D possibly matches TRBD1 or TRBD2 (6 bases each). Per germline, CDR1 ENHRY and CDR2 SYGVKD. The ends were cut back, 3 bases at V and 2 bases at J, with 17 bases in the middle. This CDR3 region has 16 residues. The DNA of the CDR3 is TGTGCCATCAGTGACCCAGCTGGGGGGCGGCCCTACGAGCAGTACTTC. This encodes CAISDPAGGRPYEQYF.

This clone was found once. This rearrangement joins TRBV2 to TRBJ1-1, with TRBD1 identical over 12 bases. Germline V gene lookup returns CDR1 SNHLY and CDR2 FYNNEI. V was clipped by 8 bases and J by 7 bases; unmatched bases: 5. The CDR3 has 13 amino acids. The CDR3 loop reads CASGDRGRVEAFF. In DNA, the CDR3 is TGTGCCAGCGGGGACAGGGGGCGCGTTGAAGCTTTCTTT.

The genes are TRBV7-9 and TRBJ2-7; D is unclear. The CDR3 consists of 13 residues. The germline V gene has CDR1 SEHNR and CDR2 FQNEAQ (reference sequence). Trimming stripped 5 bases from V and 6 bases from J, with 14 bases between. The CDR3, as DNA: TGTGCCAGCAGCGTTCTCGACCGTTCCGAGCAGTACTTC. This sequence encodes CASSVLDRSEQYF.

The chain employs TRBV2 and TRBJ1-2, with TRBD1 as a possible D gene (5 bases). CDR3 size: 14 residues. The V and J ends lost 1 base and 4 bases respectively, with 10 bases between them. Germline CDR1 and CDR2: SNHLY and FYNNEI. The CDR3 sequence is CASSEGQGAYGYTF. The CDR3 coding sequence is TGTGCCAGCAGTGAAGGTCAGGGAGCCTATGGCTACACCTTC.

The sample holds one count of this clone. This chain uses TRBV7-9 with TRBJ1-4, with 7 bases that match TRBD1. Germline V lookup: CDR1 SEHNR, CDR2 FQNEAQ (reference sequence). Trimming removed 5 bases from V and 2 bases from J; junction bases left unmatched: 17. This CDR3 has 19 residues. CDR3 protein: CASSPGSIQGFGTNEKLFF. As DNA, the CDR3 is TGTGCCAGCAGCCCGGGAAGTATACAGGGGTTCGGGACTAATGAAAAACTGTTTTTT.

CDR3 sequence reads: CASEPGTGGGEQYF. The DNA for the CDR3 is TGTGCCAGCGAGCCCGGGACAGGGGGTGGCGAGCAGTACTTC. This chain joins TRBV5-6 and TRBJ2-7; 11 bases fit TRBD1. The CDR3 runs 14 residues. The germline V gene encodes CDR1 SGHDT and CDR2 YYEEEE. Trimming removed 7 bases from V and 6 bases from J; junction bases left unmatched: 9. The variable domain in full, completed from reference TRBV5-6 and TRBJ2-7, reads DAGVTQSPTHLIKTRGQQVTLRCSPKSGHDTVSWYQQALGQGPQFIFQYYEEEERQRGNFPDRFSGHQFPNYSSELNVNALLLGDSALYLCASEPGTGGGEQYFGPGTRLTVT.

The chain has TRBV10-2 and TRBJ2-3, with unresolved D. CDR1 and CDR2 from the germline V gene are WSHSY and SAAADI. Trimming removed 5 bases from V and 1 base from J, with 16 bases in between. The CDR3 is made up of 16 amino acids. CDR3 region: CASSPWVPWGTDTQYF. The CDR3 region has the DNA TGCGCCAGCAGTCCGTGGGTTCCTTGGGGCACAGATACGCAGTATTTT.

In regard to this clone: Within the sample, other DNA sequences also encode this same CDR3. The CDR3 DNA sequence: TGCGCCAGCAGTCGGGACGGCCCTTACGAGCAGTACTTC. It yields the protein CASSRDGPYEQYF. V usage is TRBV10-1 and J usage is TRBJ2-7; D may correspond to TRBD1 or TRBD2 (5 bases each). Germline lookup yields CDR1 WNHNN and CDR2 SYGVQD (reference sequence). The CDR3 is made up of 13 amino acids. Trimming took 5 bases from V and 4 from J, leaving 12 bases between them.

A single count supports this clone. The chain links TRBV6-5 to TRBJ2-5; the D gene is possibly TRBD2 (5 bases). V lost 4 bases and J 0 bases, leaving 6 bases between the germline ends. Germline V gene sequence: CDR1 MNHEY, CDR2 SVGAGI. The CDR3 totals 13 residues. The CDR3 spells CASSSGYQETQYF. CDR3 DNA: TGTGCCAGCAGTTCGGGGTACCAAGAGACCCAGTACTTC.

The rearrangement uses TRBV2 and TRBJ2-1, with D possibly matching TRBD2 (6 bases). Germline V CDR1 and CDR2: SNHLY, FYNNEI. The ends were cut back, 4 bases at V and 9 bases at J, with 10 bases in the middle. This CDR3 region has 12 residues. CDR3 DNA: TGTGCCAGCAGTGGGGAGGCGGGTGAGCAGTTCTTC. Translation: CASSGEAGEQFF.

This clone was observed a handful of times. This chain joins TRBV4-1 and TRBJ2-2; D is uncertain. CDR1 is MGHRA and CDR2 is YSYEKL in the germline V gene. The CDR3 is made up of 12 amino acids. V gave up 1 base and J gave up 5 bases, with 2 bases separating them. CDR3: CASSQGTGELFF. The CDR3 coding sequence is TGCGCCAGCAGCCAAGGGACCGGGGAGCTGTTTTTT.

The V and J genes are TRBV5-1 and TRBJ2-2; TRBD1 matches at 7 bases. This CDR3 comprises 15 residues. V lost 7 bases and J lost 3; bases outside the gene matches: 9. Germline V CDR1 and CDR2: SGHRS, YFSETQ. As DNA, the CDR3 is TGCGCCAGCCACGACAGGGAATATTACACCGGGGAGCTGTTTTTT. Residues: CASHDREYYTGELFF.

The chain is built from TRBV25-1 and TRBJ1-5; D is perhaps TRBD1 (6 bases). The V gene lost 2 bases and the J gene lost 3 bases, with 11 bases spanning the gap. This CDR3 is built from 15 residues. Per germline, CDR1 MGHDK and CDR2 SYGVNS. The CDR3 bases are TGTGCCAGCAGTGAACAAGGACAGAACAATCAGCCCCAGCATTTT. Translating gives CASSEQGQNNQPQHF.

The rearrangement links TRBV27 to TRBJ2-3; D not resolved. The CDR3 extends over 13 amino acids. Trimming took off 5 bases at V and 0 bases at J, with 6 bases between the two ends. Germline CDR1 reads MNHEY; CDR2 reads SMNVEV (reference sequence). As DNA, the CDR3 is TGTGCCAGCAGTGGACCTAGCACAGATACGCAGTATTTT. This encodes CASSGPSTDTQYF.

This sequence joins TRBV6-6 and TRBJ1-2; maybe TRBD1 (6 bases). Per germline, CDR1 MNHNY and CDR2 SVGAGI (reference sequence). CDR3 length: 13 residues. The V end was cut by 8 bases, the J end by 2 bases, with 12 bases between. The CDR3: CASGPGQNYGYTF. CDR3 in DNA: TGTGCCAGCGGACCGGGACAAAACTATGGCTACACCTTC.

The V call is TRBV27, the J call TRBJ2-7; D perhaps matches TRBD2 (6 bases). This CDR3 is built from 14 residues. V was trimmed by 1 base and J by 6 bases, leaving 13 bases between them. Germline V CDR1 and CDR2: MNHEY, SMNVEV (reference sequence). CDR3 amino acids: CASSLFRRGIEQYF. The CDR3 DNA is TGTGCCAGCAGTTTATTCCGCCGGGGGATCGAGCAGTACTTC.

The chain links TRBV6-5 to TRBJ1-4; the D gene is possibly TRBD1 (5 bases). The CDR3 is 14 amino acids. Trimming took off 5 bases at V and 0 bases at J, with 7 bases between the two ends. Germline CDR1 is MNHEY and CDR2 is SVGAGI. CDR3 amino acids: CASSADTTNEKLFF. For the CDR3, the DNA is TGTGCCAGCAGTGCGGACACAACTAATGAAAAACTGTTTTTT.

V is TRBV27 and J is TRBJ2-1; D possibly corresponds to TRBD1 (5 bases). The CDR3 totals 14 residues. Germline CDR1 and CDR2: MNHEY and SMNVEV (reference sequence). Deletions cut 2 bases from V and 4 bases from J, with 9 bases between. The DNA of the CDR3 is TGTGCCAGCAGTTTAGACAGTCCTTACAATGAGCAGTTCTTC. Translation gives CASSLDSPYNEQFF.

The V call is TRBV5-1, the J call TRBJ1-1; D possibly corresponds to TRBD1 (6 bases). The CDR3 is made up of 17 amino acids. Germline V CDR1 and CDR2: SGHRS, YFSETQ. Between the trimmed V and J ends, which lost 2 bases and 10 bases, there was a span of 27 bases. CDR3 amino acids: CASSFFMQGSPLSRAFF. The CDR3 nucleotides are TGCGCCAGCAGCTTTTTCATGCAGGGGAGCCCCTTGTCGAGAGCTTTCTTT.

The chain recombines TRBV18 with TRBJ2-7, with 10 nucleotides matching TRBD1. Unmatched junction bases numbered 14, after V lost 5 bases and J lost 1 base. From germline, CDR1 is KGHSH and CDR2 LQKENI. The CDR3 length is 18 residues. The CDR3 DNA reads as TGTGCCAGCTCATTACCGGCCGGGACAGGGGATATGTCCTACGAGCAGTACTTC. Its protein product is CASSLPAGTGDMSYEQYF.

A remark on this clone: Other DNA sequences within the sample encode an identical CDR3. The V and J genes are TRBV7-8 and TRBJ1-6; 8 nucleotides match TRBD1. CDR1 and CDR2 (germline): SGHVS, FQNEAQ. There are 14 residues in the CDR3. With V trimmed by 5 bases and J by 9 bases, 6 bases remained unmatched. The CDR3 reads CASSPDQGASPLHF. In DNA, the CDR3 is TGTGCCAGCAGCCCTGACCAGGGGGCTTCACCCCTCCACTTT.

The V and J genes are TRBV7-6 and TRBJ2-4, with 9 bases that match TRBD1. Trimming at V came to 5 bases and at J to 7 bases, leaving 6 bases not matched to a gene. The CDR3 extends over 14 amino acids. CDR1 is SGHVS, CDR2 FNYEAQ, per germline. CDR3 in DNA: TGTGCCAGCAGCCTTACAGGGGGCTGGAACATTCAGTACTTC. This codes for CASSLTGGWNIQYF.

This clone was seen many times. The V call is TRBV5-6, the J call TRBJ2-3; D call uncertain. V lost 2 bases to trimming and J lost 6 bases, with 13 bases between them. Germline V gives CDR1 SGHDT, CDR2 YYEEEE. The CDR3 has 14 residues. As DNA, the CDR3 is TGTGCCAGCAGCTTTTCCGGATTTACCGATACGCAGTATTTT. This encodes CASSFSGFTDTQYF.

The chain employs TRBV9 and TRBJ2-7, with TRBD2 matching over 10 bases. The germline V gene encodes CDR1 SGDLS and CDR2 YYNGEE. V shed 0 bases and J 7 bases; nucleotides not matched to a gene: 7. The CDR3 extends over 15 amino acids. As DNA, the CDR3 is TGTGCCAGCAGCGTAGATCTAGCGGGAGTGGGGGAGCAGTACTTC. It specifies CASSVDLAGVGEQYF.

V and J are TRBV9 and TRBJ2-3; the D gene is possibly TRBD2 (7 bases). V lost 3 bases to trimming and J lost 0 bases, with 11 bases between them. The length of the CDR3 is 15 residues. Germline CDR1 and CDR2: SGDLS and YYNGEE. The CDR3 protein is CASSAGGASTDTQYF. The CDR3 coding sequence is TGTGCCAGCAGCGCGGGGGGCGCTAGCACAGATACGCAGTATTTT.

The chain has TRBV7-9 and TRBJ2-1; D is perhaps TRBD1 or TRBD2 (5 bases each). CDR3 length: 15 residues. The germline V gene has CDR1 SEHNR and CDR2 FQNEAQ (reference sequence). V lost 1 base to trimming and J lost 4 bases, with 11 bases between them. Here the CDR3 DNA reads TGTGCCAGCAGCTTAGAGGGCAGGGAGTACAATGAGCAGTTCTTC. Encoded protein: CASSLEGREYNEQFF.